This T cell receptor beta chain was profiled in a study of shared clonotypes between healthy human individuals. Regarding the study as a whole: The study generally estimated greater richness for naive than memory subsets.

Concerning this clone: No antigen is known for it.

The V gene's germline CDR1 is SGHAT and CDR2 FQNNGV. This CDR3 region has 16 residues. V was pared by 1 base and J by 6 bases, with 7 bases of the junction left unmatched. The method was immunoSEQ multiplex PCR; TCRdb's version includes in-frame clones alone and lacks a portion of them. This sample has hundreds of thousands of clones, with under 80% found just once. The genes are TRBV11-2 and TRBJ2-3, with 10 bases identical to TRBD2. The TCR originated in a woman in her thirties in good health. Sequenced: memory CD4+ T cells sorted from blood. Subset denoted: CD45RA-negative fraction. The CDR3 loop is CASSLASGTSDDTQYF. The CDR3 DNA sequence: TGTGCCAGCAGCTTAGCCTCCGGGACTAGCGACGATACGCAGTATTTT.